This T cell receptor beta chain was found in a study of blood T cell repertoires in COVID-19. As for the study in general: The study drew acute and convalescent COVID-19 samples from the United States, Italy and Spain.

The repertoire was sequenced with immunoSEQ multiplex PCR; TCRdb's copy has only in-frame clones and lacks some. The data show roughly 150,000 clones, around nine tenths seen once. J was trimmed by 6 bases and V by 5 bases; bases with no gene match: 10. The germline CDR1 and CDR2 sequences are SGHKS and YYEKEE (reference sequence). The CDR3 runs to 16 residues. The receptor's source is a woman aged 70-85 years with COVID-19, enrolled during active disease. V gene TRBV5-5 combines with J gene TRBJ1-6; the match to TRBD1 covers 8 bases. The material sequenced was peripheral blood. The CDR3 loop reads CASRRDRRSRNSPLHF. CDR3 nucleotides: TGTGCCAGCAGGAGGGACAGGAGGTCTCGTAATTCACCCCTCCACTTT.